This is a list of T cell receptor beta chains from one sample in a study of T-cell reconstitution after alpha-beta-depleted transplantation in children. Via MiXCR, TCRdb re-called the PCR reads, giving one row per CDR3 protein. The data show about 580,000 distinct CDR3 sequences, about 23% seen once. This sample comprised PBMCs, mostly from graft donor cells, obtained 360 days after TCRalphabeta/CD19-depleted stem cell transplant. The source is a boy in the first two years of life who had a stem cell transplant for acute myeloid leukemia, so the T cells may come from the graft donor. CDR3s leave out the opening cysteine and the closing phenylalanine or tryptophan.

V	J	CDR3
TRBV6-1	TRBJ2-7	ASSARTLYEQY
TRBV6-1	TRBJ2-1	ASSRWLSGDNEQF
TRBV7-9	TRBJ1-4	ASSPRDRVEEKLF
TRBV12-3/TRBV12-4	TRBJ2-1	ASSSKGGQF
TRBV11-3	TRBJ2-7	ASSPDNSYEQY
TRBV2	TRBJ2-1	ASRSGTSGGHLNEQF
TRBV27	TRBJ2-5	ASSQADQETQY
TRBV29-1	TRBJ1-4	SVEGRGNEKLF
TRBV14	TRBJ1-2	ASSQDYRGNYGYT
TRBV20-1	TRBJ2-3	SARSGDYTDTQY
TRBV20-1	TRBJ2-1	SASRAGSYNEQF
TRBV6-5	TRBJ1-1	ASSYSQRGNTEAF
TRBV29-1	TRBJ2-2	SVQRGRDIGELF
TRBV4-1	TRBJ2-1	ASTSWGNEQF
TRBV5-6	TRBJ1-1	ASSWQGAQLVTEAF
TRBV6-5	TRBJ1-1	ASSLSPHSNTEAF
TRBV7-2	TRBJ2-1	ASSLVVAGLGNEQF
TRBV12-3/TRBV12-4	TRBJ1-1	ASSFARYMNTEAF
TRBV12-3/TRBV12-4	TRBJ1-2	ASSLGLIYGYT
TRBV20-1	TRBJ2-5	SAPRETQY
TRBV29-1	TRBJ2-3	SVDRQGASTDTQY
TRBV6-1	TRBJ1-5	ASREQGGGQPQH
TRBV20-1	TRBJ2-7	SAPRGYEQY
TRBV11-3	TRBJ2-2	ASSHDTGELF
TRBV12-3/TRBV12-4	TRBJ2-7	ASSSGTAPYEQY
TRBV5-1	TRBJ2-7	ASSLEGVAVDEQY
TRBV5-1	TRBJ1-1	ASNAGGNTEAF
TRBV5-1	TRBJ1-5	ASSLAPGTLGSQPQH
TRBV25-1	TRBJ1-6	ASRTGGNSPLH
TRBV6-5	TRBJ2-5	ASSLLAGRWETQY
TRBV4-3	TRBJ2-6	ASSPRGGGASGANVLT
TRBV7-9	TRBJ2-7	ASSLAHGTLAVEQY
TRBV5-1	TRBJ2-2	ASSWTENSGELF
TRBV24-1	TRBJ2-6	ATSEHRGSGANVLT
TRBV20-1	TRBJ1-2	SAPQGNYGYT
TRBV4-3	TRBJ2-7	ASSQVGAGSIYEQY
TRBV19	TRBJ2-5	ASSIGFGRETQY
TRBV24-1	TRBJ2-2	ATSDFQARGNTGELF
TRBV20-1	TRBJ2-5	SAIGTGEETQY
TRBV11-3	TRBJ2-3	ASSHDETWTDTQY
TRBV4-3	TRBJ1-1	ASSQGKGNTEAF
TRBV7-9	TRBJ1-1	ASIGGVTQTF
TRBV24-1	TRBJ2-1	ATSAQGTGARGEQF
TRBV12-3/TRBV12-4	TRBJ1-5	ASSYRNQPQH
TRBV4-3	TRBJ2-7	ASSRAGRAYEQY
TRBV12-3/TRBV12-4	TRBJ1-1	ASSSRTVNTEAF
TRBV7-2	TRBJ1-3	ASSPGWDGGTIY